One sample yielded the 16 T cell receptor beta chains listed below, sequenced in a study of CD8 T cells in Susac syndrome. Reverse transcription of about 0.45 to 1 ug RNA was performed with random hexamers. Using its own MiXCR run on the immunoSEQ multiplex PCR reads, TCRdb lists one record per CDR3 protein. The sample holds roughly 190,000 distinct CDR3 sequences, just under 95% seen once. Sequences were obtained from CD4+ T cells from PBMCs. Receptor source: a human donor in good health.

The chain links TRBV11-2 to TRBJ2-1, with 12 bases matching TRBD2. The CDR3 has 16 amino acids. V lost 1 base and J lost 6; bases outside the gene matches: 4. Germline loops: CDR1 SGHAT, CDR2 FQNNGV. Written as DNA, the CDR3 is TGTGCCAGCAGCTTAGCGCTAGCGGGAGGGCTCAATGAGCAGTTCTTC. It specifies CASSLALAGGLNEQFF.

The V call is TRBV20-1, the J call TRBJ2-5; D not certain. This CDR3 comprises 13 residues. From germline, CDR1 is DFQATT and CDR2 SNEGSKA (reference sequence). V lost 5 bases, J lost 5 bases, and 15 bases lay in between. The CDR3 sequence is CSAEPWEGETQYF. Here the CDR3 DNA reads TGCAGTGCTGAACCCTGGGAAGGGGAGACCCAGTACTTC.

DNA of the CDR3: TGTGCCAGCCGACGCGCGAGCACAGATACGCAGTATTTT. It specifies CASRRASTDTQYF. The genes are TRBV7-3 and TRBJ2-3; the D is unclear. Trimming took 8 bases from V and 0 from J, leaving 9 bases between them. Germline V gene data show CDR1 as SGHTA and CDR2 as FQGTGA. The CDR3 is made up of 13 amino acids.

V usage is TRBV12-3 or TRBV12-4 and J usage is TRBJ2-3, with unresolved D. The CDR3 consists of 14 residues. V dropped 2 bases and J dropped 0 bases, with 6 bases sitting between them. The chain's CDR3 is CASSLPPSTDTQYF. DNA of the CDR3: TGTGCCAGCAGTTTACCCCCTAGCACAGATACGCAGTATTTT.

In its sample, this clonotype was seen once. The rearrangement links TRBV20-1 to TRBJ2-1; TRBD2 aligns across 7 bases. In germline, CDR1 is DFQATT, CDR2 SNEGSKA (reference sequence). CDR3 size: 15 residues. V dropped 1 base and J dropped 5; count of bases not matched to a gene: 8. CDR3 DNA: TGCAGTGCTAGAGTCCGGCTGGGGGGGAACAATGAGCAGTTCTTC. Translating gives CSARVRLGGNNEQFF.

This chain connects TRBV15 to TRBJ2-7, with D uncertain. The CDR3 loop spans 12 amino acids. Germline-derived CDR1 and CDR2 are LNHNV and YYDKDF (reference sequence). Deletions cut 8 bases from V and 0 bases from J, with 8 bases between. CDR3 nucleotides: TGTGCCACCGGGTTGAGCTCCTACGAGCAGTACTTC. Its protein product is CATGLSSYEQYF.

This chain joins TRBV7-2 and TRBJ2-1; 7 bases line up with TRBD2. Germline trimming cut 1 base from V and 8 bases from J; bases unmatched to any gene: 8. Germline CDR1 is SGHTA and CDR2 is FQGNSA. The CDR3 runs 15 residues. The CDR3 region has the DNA TGTGCCAGCAGCTTAGAGGGAGGGAGAGGGGATGAGCAGTTCTTC. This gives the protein CASSLEGGRGDEQFF.

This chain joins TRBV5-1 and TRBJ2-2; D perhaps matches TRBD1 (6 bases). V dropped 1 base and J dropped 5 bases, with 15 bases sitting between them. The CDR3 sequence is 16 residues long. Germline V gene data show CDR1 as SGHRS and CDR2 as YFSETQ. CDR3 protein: CASSLNGQGNTGELFF. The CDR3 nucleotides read TGCGCCAGCAGCTTGAATGGCCAGGGGAATACCGGGGAGCTGTTTTTT. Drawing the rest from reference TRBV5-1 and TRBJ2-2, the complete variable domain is KAGVTQTPRYLIKTRGQQVTLSCSPISGHRSVSWYQQTPGQGLQFLFEYFSETQRNKGNFPGRFSGRQFSNSRSEMNVSTLELGDSALYLCASSLNGQGNTGELFFGEGSRLTVL.

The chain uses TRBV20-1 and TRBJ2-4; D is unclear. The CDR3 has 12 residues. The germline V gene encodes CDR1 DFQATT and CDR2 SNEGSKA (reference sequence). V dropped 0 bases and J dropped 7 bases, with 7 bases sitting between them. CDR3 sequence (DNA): TGCAGTGCTAGAGACCAGGCCAACATTCAGTACTTC. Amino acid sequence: CSARDQANIQYF.

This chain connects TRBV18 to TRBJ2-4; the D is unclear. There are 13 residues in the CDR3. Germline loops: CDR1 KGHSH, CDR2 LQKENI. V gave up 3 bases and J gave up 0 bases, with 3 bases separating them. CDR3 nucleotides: TGTGCCAGCTCACCGGGAGCCAAAAACATTCAGTACTTC. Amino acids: CASSPGAKNIQYF.

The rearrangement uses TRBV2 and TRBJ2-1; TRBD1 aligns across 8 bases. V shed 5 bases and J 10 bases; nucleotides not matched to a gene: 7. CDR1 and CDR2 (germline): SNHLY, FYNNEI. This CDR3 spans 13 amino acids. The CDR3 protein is CASSPGQVREQFF. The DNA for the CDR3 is TGTGCCAGCAGTCCGGGACAGGTGAGGGAGCAGTTCTTC.

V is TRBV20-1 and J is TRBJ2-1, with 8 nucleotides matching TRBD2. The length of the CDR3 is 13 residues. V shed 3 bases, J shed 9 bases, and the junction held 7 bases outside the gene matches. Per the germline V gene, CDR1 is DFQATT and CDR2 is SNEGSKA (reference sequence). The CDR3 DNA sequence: TGCAGTGCTAGCCGGATCCGGGGGGGTGAGCAGTTCTTC. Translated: CSASRIRGGEQFF.

In DNA form, the CDR3 reads TGCAGTGCCCGGGGAACAGGCAATCAGCCCCAGCATTTT. This gives the protein CSARGTGNQPQHF. The rearrangement joins TRBV20-1 to TRBJ1-5; no definite D call. V was clipped by 6 bases and J by 2 bases, with 11 bases between them. This CDR3 contains 13 residues. Germline V gives CDR1 DFQATT, CDR2 SNEGSKA (reference sequence).

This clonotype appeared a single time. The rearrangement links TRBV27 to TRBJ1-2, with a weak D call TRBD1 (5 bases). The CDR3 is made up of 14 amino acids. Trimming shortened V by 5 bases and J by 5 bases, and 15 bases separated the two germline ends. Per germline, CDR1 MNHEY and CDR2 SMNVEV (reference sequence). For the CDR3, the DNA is TGTGCCAGCAGTCCCAGGGTTGAGGGTTATGGCTACACCTTC. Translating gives CASSPRVEGYGYTF.

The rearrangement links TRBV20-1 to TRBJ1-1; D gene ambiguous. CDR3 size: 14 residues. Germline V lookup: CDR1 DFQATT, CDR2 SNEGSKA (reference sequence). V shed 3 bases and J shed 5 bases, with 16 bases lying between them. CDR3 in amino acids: CSARVPELTTEAFF. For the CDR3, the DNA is TGCAGTGCTAGGGTCCCGGAGTTGACGACTGAAGCTTTCTTT.

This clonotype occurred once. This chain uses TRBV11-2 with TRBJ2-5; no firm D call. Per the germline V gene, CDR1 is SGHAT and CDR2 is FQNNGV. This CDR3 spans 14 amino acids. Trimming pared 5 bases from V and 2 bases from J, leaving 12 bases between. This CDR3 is CASSRTPAQETQYF. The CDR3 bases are TGTGCCAGCAGCCGTACTCCGGCACAAGAGACCCAGTACTTC.